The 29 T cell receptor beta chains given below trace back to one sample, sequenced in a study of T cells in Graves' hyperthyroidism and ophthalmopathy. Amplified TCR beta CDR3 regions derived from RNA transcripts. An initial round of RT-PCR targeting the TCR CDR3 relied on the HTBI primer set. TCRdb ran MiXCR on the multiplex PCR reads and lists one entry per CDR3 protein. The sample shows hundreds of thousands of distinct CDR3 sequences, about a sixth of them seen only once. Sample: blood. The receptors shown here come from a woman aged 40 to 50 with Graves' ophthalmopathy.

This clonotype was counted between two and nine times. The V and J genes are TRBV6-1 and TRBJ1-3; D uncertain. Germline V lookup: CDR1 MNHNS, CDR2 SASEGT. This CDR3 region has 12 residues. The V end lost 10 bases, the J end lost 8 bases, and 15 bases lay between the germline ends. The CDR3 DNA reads TGTGCCACAAGACCCCCGCGGGACACCATATATTTT. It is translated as CATRPPRDTIYF.

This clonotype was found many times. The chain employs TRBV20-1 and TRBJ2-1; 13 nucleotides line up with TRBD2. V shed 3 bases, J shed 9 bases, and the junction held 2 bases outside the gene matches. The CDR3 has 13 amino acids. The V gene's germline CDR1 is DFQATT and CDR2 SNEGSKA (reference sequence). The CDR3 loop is CSASGLAGVEQFF. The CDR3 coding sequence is TGCAGTGCTAGTGGACTAGCGGGAGTTGAGCAGTTCTTC.

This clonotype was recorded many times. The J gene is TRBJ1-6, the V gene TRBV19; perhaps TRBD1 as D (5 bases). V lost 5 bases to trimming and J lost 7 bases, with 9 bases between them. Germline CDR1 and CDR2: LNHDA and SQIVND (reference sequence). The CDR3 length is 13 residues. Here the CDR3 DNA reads TGTGCCAGTAGTCCTAACAGGAATTCACCCCTCCACTTT. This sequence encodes CASSPNRNSPLHF.

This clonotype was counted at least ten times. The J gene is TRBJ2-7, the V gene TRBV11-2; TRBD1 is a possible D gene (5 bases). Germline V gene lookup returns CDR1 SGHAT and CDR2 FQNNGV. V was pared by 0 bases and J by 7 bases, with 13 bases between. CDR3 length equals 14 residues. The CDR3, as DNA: TGTGCCAGCAGCTTAGAGGCCAGGGTAGGGGAGCAGTACTTC. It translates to CASSLEARVGEQYF.

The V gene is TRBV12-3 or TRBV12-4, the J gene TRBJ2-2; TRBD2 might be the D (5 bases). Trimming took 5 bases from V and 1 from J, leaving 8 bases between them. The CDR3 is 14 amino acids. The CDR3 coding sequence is TGTGCCAGCAGTGGTGGACTGAACACCGGGGAGCTGTTTTTT. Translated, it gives CASSGGLNTGELFF.

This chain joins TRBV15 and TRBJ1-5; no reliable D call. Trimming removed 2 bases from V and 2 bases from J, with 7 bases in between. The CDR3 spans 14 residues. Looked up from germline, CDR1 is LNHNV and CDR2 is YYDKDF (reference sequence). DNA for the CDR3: TGTGCCACCAGCAGAAGGTTGGGCAATCAGCCCCAGCATTTT. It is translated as CATSRRLGNQPQHF.

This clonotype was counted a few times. The CDR3 sequence: CASSLDPGAEEQFF. CDR3 nucleotides: TGCGCCAGCAGCTTGGACCCGGGGGCTGAGGAGCAGTTCTTC. This chain joins TRBV5-1 and TRBJ2-1; D possibly matches TRBD1 or TRBD2 (6 bases each). There are 14 residues in the CDR3. Germline V CDR1 and CDR2: SGHRS, YFSETQ. V dropped 0 bases and J dropped 10 bases, with 14 bases sitting between them.

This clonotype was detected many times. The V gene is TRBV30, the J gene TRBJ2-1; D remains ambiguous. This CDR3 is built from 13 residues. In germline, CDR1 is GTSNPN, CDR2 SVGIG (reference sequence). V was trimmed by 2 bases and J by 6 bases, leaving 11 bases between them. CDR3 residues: CAWSLGPLNEQFF. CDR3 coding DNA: TGTGCCTGGAGTCTTGGACCGCTCAATGAGCAGTTCTTC.

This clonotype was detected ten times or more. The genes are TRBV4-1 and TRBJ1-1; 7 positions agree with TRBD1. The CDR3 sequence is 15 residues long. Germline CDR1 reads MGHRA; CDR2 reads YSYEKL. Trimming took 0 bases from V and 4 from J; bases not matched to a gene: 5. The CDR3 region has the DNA TGCGCCAGCAGCCAAGACGACAGGGAAGGCACTGAAGCTTTCTTT. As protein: CASSQDDREGTEAFF.

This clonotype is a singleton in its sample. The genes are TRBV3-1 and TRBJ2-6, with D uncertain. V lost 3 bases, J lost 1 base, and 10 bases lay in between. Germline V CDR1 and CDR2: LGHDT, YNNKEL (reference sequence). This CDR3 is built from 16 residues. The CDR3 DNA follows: TGTGCCAGCAGCCAGACGGTGGGATCTGGGGCCAACGTCCTGACTTTC. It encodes CASSQTVGSGANVLTF.

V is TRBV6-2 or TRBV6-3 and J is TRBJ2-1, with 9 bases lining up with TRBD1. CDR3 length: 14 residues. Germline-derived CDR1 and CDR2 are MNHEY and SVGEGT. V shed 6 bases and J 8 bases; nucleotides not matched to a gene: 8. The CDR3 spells CASRKPGQGYEQFF. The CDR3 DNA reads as TGTGCCAGCAGGAAACCGGGACAGGGCTATGAGCAGTTCTTC.

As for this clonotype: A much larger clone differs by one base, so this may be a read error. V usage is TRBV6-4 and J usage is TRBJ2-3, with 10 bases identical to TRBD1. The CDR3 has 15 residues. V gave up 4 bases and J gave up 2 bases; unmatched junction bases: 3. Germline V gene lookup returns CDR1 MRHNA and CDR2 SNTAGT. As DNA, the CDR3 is TGTGCCAGCAGTGCCGGGACAGGGGCCACAGATACGCAGTATTTT. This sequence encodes CASSAGTGATDTQYF.

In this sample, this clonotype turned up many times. The CDR3 reads CASSTVGVAKNSYEQYF. The CDR3 region has the DNA TGTGCCAGCAGCACCGTGGGGGTAGCAAAAAACTCCTACGAGCAGTACTTC. V usage is TRBV11-2 and J usage is TRBJ2-7; D is tentatively TRBD1 or TRBD2 (5 bases each). CDR1 is SGHAT, CDR2 FQNNGV, per germline. The length of the CDR3 is 17 residues. V was pared by 5 bases and J by 0 bases, with 20 bases between.

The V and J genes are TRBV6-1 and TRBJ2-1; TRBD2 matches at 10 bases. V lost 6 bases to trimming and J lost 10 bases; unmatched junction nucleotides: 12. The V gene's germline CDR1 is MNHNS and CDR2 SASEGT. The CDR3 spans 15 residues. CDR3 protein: CASSFSGRTQQEQFF. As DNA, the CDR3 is TGTGCCAGCAGCTTTAGCGGGAGGACTCAACAGGAGCAGTTCTTC.

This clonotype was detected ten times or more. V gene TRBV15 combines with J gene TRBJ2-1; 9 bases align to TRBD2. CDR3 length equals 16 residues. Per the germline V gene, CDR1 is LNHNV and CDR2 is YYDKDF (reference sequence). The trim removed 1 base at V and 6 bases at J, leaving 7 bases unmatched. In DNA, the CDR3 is TGTGCCACCAGCAGAGCATTAGCGGGGGAGGGCAATGAGCAGTTCTTC. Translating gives CATSRALAGEGNEQFF.

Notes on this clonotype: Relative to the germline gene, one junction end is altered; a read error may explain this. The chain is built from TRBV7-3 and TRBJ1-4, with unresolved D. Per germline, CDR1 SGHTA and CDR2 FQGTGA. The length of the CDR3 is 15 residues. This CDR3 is CASSTQQITNEKLFF. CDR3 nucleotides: TGCGCCAGCAGCACCCAACAGATAACTAATGAAAAACTGTTTTTT.

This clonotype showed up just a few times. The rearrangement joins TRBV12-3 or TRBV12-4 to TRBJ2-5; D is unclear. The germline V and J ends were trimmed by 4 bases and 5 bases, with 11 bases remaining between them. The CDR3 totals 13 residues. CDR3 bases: TGTGCCAGCAGTTACGGCCCGGGCGAGACCCAGTACTTC. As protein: CASSYGPGETQYF.

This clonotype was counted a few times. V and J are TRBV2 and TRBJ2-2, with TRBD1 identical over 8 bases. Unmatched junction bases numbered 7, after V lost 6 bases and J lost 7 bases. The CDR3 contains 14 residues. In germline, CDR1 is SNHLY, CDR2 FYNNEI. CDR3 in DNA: TGTGCCAGCAGCATCGACAGGGGATACGGGGAGCTGTTTTTT. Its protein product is CASSIDRGYGELFF.

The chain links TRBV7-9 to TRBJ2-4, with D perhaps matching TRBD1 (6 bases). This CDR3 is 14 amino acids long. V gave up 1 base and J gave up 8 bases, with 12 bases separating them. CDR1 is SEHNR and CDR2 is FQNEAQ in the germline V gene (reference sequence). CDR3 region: CASSLDNRAHIQYF. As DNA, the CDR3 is TGTGCCAGCAGCTTAGATAACAGGGCCCACATTCAGTACTTC. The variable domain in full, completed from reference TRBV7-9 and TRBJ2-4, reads DTGVSQNPRHKITKRGQNVTFRCDPISEHNRLYWYRQTLGQGPEFLTYFQNEAQLEKSRLLSDRFSAERPKGSFSTLEIQRTEQGDSAMYLCASSLDNRAHIQYFGAGTRLSVL.

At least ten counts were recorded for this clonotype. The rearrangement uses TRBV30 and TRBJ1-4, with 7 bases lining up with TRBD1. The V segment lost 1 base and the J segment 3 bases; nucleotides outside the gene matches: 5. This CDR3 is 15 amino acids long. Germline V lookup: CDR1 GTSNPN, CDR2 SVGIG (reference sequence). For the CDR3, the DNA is TGTGCCTGGAGTGGTCACAGGGGATCTAATGAAAAACTGTTTTTT. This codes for CAWSGHRGSNEKLFF.

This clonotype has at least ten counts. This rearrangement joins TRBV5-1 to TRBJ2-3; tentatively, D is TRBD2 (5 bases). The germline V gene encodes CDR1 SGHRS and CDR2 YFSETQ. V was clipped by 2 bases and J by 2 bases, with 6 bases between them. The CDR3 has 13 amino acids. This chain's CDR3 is CASSFGDTDTQYF. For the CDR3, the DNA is TGCGCCAGCAGCTTCGGGGACACAGATACGCAGTATTTT.

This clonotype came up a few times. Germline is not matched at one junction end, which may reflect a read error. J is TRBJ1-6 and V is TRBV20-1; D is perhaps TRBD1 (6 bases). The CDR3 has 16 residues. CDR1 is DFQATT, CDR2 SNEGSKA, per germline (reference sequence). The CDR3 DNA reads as TGCAGTGCCAGAGGGGGTGGGGGACAAGTAAATTCACCCCTCCACTTT. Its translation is CSARGGGGQVNSPLHF.

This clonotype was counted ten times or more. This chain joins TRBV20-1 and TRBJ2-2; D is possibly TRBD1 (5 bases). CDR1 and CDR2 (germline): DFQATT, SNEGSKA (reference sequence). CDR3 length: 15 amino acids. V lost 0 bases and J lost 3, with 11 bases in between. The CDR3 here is CSARDDSIHTGELFF. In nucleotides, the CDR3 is TGCAGTGCTAGAGATGACAGCATACACACCGGGGAGCTGTTTTTT.

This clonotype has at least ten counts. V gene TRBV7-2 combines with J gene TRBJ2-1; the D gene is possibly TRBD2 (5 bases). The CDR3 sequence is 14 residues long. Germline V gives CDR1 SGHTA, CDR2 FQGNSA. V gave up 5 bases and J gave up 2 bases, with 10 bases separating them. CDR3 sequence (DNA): TGTGCCAGCAGCCCCCAGCGGCCCTACAATGAGCAGTTCTTC. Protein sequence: CASSPQRPYNEQFF. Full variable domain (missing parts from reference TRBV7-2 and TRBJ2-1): GAGVSQSPSNKVTEKGKDVELRCDPISGHTALYWYRQSLGQGLEFLIYFQGNSAPDKSGLPSDRFSAERTGGSVSTLTIQRTQQEDSAVYLCASSPQRPYNEQFFGPGTRLTVL.

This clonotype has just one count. CDR3 residues: CASSLDIDRVSGYTF. The CDR3 region has the DNA TGTGCCAGCAGCTTAGATATAGACAGGGTGTCTGGCTACACCTTC. This chain joins TRBV11-2 and TRBJ1-2; 7 nucleotides align to TRBD1. CDR3 length: 15 residues. With 0 bases clipped from V and 7 bases from J, the junction kept 8 bases outside the gene matches. Per germline, CDR1 SGHAT and CDR2 FQNNGV.

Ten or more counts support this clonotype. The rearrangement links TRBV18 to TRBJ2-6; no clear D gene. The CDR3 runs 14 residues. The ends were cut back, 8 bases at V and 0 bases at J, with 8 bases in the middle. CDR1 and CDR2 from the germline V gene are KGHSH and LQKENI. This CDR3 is CASGRGSGANVLTF. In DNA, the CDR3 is TGTGCCAGCGGACGAGGCTCTGGGGCCAACGTCCTGACTTTC.

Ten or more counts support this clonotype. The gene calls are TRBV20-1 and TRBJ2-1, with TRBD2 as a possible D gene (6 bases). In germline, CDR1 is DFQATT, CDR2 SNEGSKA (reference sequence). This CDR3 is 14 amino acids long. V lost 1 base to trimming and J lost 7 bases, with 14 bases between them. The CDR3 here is CSARAGDLLNEQFF. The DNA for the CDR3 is TGCAGTGCTAGAGCGGGAGATTTATTAAATGAGCAGTTCTTC.

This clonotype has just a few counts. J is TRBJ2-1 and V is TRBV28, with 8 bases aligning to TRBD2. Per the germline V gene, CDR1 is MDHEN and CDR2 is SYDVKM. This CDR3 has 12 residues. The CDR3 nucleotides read TGTGTAACTAGCGGTTCTTACAATGAGCAGTTCTTC. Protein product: CVTSGSYNEQFF.

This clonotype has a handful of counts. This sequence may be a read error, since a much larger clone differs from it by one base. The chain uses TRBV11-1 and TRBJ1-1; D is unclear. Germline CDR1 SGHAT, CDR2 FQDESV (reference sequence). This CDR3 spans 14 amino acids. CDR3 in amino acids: CASSLRRMNTEALF. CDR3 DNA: TGTGCCAGCAGCTTAAGACGGATGAACACTGAAGCTCTCTTT.